Listed below are T cell receptor beta chains from one sample, sequenced in a study of blood T cells in healthy people across ages. TCRdb redid the calling of the 5' RACE reads with MiXCR, one entry per CDR3 protein. The sample shows some 710,000 distinct CDR3 sequences, about a fifth of them seen only once. The sequenced material came from blood. These TCRs come from a man aged 70 or older in good health. Both conserved end residues are part of each CDR3. A D gene is named only where the DNA matches it firmly. Rows give clone size only sometimes, using once, few, many, or a class for an expanded clone.

D: .
length: 15
J: TRBJ2-4
size: few
V: TRBV20-1
CDR3: CSAIFRPLAKNIQYF
DNA: TGCAGTGCTATTTTCCGACCGCTGGCCAAAAACATTCAGTACTTC

D: .
length: 13
J: TRBJ2-2
size: few
V: TRBV7-9
CDR3: CASSWTQTGELFF
DNA: TGTGCCAGCAGCTGGACACAGACCGGGGAGCTGTTTTTT

D: .
length: 16
J: TRBJ1-1
size: .
V: TRBV10-2
CDR3: CASSDVQGLVNTEAFF
DNA: TGCGCCAGCAGTGACGTGCAGGGGTTGGTGAACACTGAAGCTTTCTTT

D: .
length: 12
J: TRBJ1-5
size: .
V: TRBV7-9
CDR3: CASSPSGQPQHF
DNA: TGTGCCAGCAGCCCCTCTGGTCAGCCCCAGCATTTT

D: TRBD2
length: 16
J: TRBJ2-1
size: few
V: TRBV12-3/TRBV12-4
CDR3: CASRDRTSGVYNEQFF
DNA: TGTGCCAGCAGGGATAGGACTAGCGGGGTCTACAATGAGCAATTCTTC

D: .
length: 15
J: TRBJ2-7
size: few
V: TRBV27
CDR3: CASSLSGQHPYEQYF
DNA: TGTGCCAGCAGTTTATCGGGACAACACCCCTACGAGCAGTACTTC

D: TRBD1
length: 13
J: TRBJ1-2
size: .
V: TRBV12-3/TRBV12-4
CDR3: CASTPTGNYGYTF
DNA: TGTGCCAGCACCCCGACAGGGAACTATGGCTACACCTTC

D: TRBD2
length: 21
J: TRBJ2-1
size: .
V: TRBV12-3/TRBV12-4
CDR3: CASSPPSGLAGIVSSYNEQFF
DNA: TGTGCCAGCAGTCCGCCATCAGGACTAGCGGGCATAGTAAGCTCCTACAATGAGCAGTTCTTC

D: .
length: 15
J: TRBJ2-3
size: few
V: TRBV6-6
CDR3: CASSYGGASTDTQYF
DNA: TGTGCCAGCAGTTACGGGGGGGCTAGCACAGATACGCAGTATTTT

D: .
length: 14
J: TRBJ2-1
size: .
V: TRBV9
CDR3: CASSVALGTETQYF
DNA: .

D: TRBD1
length: 14
J: TRBJ2-7
size: .
V: TRBV18
CDR3: CASSEDTGQGKQYF
DNA: TGTGCCAGCTCCGAGGACACGGGACAGGGGAAGCAGTACTTC

D: .
length: 14
J: TRBJ2-6
size: few
V: TRBV2
CDR3: CASTSDSGANVLTF
DNA: TGTGCCAGCACTTCTGACTCTGGGGCCAACGTCCTGACTTTC

D: .
length: 17
J: TRBJ2-2
size: few
V: TRBV18
CDR3: CASSARSDAPNTGELFF
DNA: TGTGCCAGCTCAGCCAGATCGGACGCACCGAACACCGGGGAGCTGTTTTTT

D: .
length: 13
J: TRBJ2-1
size: .
V: TRBV28
CDR3: CATLWGLGNEQFF
DNA: TGTGCCACCCTATGGGGTCTCGGTAATGAGCAGTTCTTC

D: TRBD1
length: 16
J: TRBJ2-1
size: .
V: TRBV19
CDR3: CASSQDRPLSYNEQFF
DNA: TGTGCCAGTAGTCAGGACAGGCCCTTATCCTACAATGAGCAGTTCTTC

D: TRBD1
length: 16
J: TRBJ1-6
size: .
V: TRBV19
CDR3: CASSRPGTGTDSPLHF
DNA: TGTGCCAGTAGTCGACCCGGGACAGGGACTGATTCACCCCTCCACTTT